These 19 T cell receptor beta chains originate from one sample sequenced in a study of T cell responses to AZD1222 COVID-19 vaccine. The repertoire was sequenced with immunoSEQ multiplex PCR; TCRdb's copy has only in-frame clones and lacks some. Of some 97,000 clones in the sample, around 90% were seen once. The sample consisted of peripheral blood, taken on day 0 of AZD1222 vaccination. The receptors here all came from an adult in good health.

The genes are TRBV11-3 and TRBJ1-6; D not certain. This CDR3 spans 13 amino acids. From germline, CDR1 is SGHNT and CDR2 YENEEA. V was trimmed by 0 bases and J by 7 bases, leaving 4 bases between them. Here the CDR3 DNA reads TGTGCCAGCAGCTTAGAGGTGAATTCACCCCTCCACTTT. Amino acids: CASSLEVNSPLHF.

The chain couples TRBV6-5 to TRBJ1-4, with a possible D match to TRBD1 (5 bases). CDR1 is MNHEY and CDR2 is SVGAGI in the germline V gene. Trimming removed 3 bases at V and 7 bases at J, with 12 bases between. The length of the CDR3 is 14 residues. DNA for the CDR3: TGTGCCAGCAGTTATGGGGCCTTGAGTGAAAAACTGTTTTTT. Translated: CASSYGALSEKLFF.

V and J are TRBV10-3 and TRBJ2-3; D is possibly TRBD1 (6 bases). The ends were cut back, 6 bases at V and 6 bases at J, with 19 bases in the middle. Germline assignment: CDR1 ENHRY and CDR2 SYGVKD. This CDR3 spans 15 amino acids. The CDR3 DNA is TGTGCCATCAGCGCAGGGGAACGTCGATTGGATACGCAGTATTTT. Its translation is CAISAGERRLDTQYF.

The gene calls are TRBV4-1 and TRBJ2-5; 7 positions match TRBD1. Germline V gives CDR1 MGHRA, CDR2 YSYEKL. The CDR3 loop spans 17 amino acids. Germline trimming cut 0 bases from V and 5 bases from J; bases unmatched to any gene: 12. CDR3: CASSQEVQTGVTETQYF. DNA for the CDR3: TGCGCCAGCAGCCAAGAAGTACAAACAGGGGTCACTGAGACCCAGTACTTC.

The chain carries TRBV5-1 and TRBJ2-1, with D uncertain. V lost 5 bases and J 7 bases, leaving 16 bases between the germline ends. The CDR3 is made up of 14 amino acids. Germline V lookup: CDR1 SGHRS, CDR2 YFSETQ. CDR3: CASRKHPGLNEQFF. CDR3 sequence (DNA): TGCGCCAGCAGAAAACACCCCGGCCTAAATGAGCAGTTCTTC.

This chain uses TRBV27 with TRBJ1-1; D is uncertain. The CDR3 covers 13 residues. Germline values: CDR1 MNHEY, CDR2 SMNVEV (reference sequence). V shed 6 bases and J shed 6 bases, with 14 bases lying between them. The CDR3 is CASSTGPSAEAFF. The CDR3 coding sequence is TGTGCCAGCAGCACGGGCCCTAGTGCTGAAGCTTTCTTT.

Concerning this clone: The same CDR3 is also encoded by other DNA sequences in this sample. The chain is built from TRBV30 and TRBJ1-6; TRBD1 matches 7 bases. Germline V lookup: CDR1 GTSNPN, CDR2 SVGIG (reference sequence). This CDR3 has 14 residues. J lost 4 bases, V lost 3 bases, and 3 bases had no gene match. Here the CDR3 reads CAWRPGQYNSPLHF. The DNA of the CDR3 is TGTGCCTGGAGGCCGGGACAGTATAATTCACCCCTCCACTTT. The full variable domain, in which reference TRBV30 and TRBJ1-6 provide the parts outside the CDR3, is SQTIHQWPATLVQPVGSPLSLECTVEGTSNPNLYWYRQAAGRGLQLLFYSVGIGQISSEVPQNLSASRPQDRQFILSSKKLLLSDSGFYLCAWRPGQYNSPLHFGNGTRLTVT.

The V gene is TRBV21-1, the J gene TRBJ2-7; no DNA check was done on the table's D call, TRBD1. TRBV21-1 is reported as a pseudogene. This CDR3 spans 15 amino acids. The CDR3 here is CASSKEERHPYEQYF. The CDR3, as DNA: TGTGCCAGCAGCAAAGAAGAGAGACACCCCTACGAGCAGTACTTC.

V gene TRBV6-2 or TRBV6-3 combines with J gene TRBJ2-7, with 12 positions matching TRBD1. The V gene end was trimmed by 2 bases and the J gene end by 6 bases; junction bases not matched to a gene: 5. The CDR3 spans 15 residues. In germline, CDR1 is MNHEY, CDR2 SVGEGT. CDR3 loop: CASSYHGTGGSEQYF. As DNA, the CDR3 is TGTGCCAGCAGTTACCACGGGACAGGGGGCTCCGAGCAGTACTTC.

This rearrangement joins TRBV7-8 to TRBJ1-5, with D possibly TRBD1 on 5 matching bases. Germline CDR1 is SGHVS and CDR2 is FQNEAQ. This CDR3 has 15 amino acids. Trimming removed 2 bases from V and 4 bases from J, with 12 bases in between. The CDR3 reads CASSLSGQRNQPQHF. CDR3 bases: TGTGCCAGCAGCTTAAGTGGACAAAGAAATCAGCCCCAGCATTTT.

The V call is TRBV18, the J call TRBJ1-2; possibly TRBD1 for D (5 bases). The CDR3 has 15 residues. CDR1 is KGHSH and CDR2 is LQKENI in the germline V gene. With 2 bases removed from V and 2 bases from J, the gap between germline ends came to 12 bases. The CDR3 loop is CASSPGHSANYGYTF. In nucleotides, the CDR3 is TGTGCCAGCTCACCAGGACACAGCGCCAACTATGGCTACACCTTC.

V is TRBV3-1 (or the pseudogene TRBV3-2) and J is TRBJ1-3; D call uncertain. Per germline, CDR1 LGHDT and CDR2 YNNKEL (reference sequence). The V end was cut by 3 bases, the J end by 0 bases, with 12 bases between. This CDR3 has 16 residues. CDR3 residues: CASSQNTASSGNTIYF. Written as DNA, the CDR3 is TGTGCCAGCAGCCAGAATACAGCGAGCTCTGGAAACACCATATATTTT.

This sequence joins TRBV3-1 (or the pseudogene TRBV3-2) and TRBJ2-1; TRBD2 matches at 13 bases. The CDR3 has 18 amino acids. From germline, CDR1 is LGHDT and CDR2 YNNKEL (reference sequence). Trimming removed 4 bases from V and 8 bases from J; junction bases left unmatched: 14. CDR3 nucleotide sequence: TGTGCCAGCAGCCCCGGGACTAGCGGGATTCCCCCTAGTTATGAGCAGTTCTTC. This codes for CASSPGTSGIPPSYEQFF.

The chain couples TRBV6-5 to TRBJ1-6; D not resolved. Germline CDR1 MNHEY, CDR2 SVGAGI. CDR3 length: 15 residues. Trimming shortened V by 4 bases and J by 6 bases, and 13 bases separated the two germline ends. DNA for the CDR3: TGTGCCAGCAGTTTACTCGTGAGGTCTAATTCACCCCTCCACTTT. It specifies CASSLLVRSNSPLHF.

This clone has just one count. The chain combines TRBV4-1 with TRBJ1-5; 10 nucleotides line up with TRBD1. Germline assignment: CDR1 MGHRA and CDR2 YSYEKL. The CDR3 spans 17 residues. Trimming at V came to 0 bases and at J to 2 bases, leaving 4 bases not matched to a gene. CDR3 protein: CASSQESGTGGNQPQHF. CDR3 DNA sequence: TGCGCCAGCAGCCAAGAGTCCGGGACAGGGGGCAATCAGCCCCAGCATTTT.

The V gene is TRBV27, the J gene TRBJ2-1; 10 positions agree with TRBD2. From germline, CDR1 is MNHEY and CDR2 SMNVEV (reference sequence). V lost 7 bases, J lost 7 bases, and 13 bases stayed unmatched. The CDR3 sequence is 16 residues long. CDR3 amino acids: CASTPFSGRTGNEQFF. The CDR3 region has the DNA TGTGCCAGCACTCCCTTTAGCGGGAGGACCGGAAATGAGCAGTTCTTC.

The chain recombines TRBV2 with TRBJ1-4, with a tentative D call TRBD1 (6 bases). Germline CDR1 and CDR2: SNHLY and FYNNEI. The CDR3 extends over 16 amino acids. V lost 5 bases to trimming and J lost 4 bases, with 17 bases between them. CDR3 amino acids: CASSLTGRSLNEKLFF. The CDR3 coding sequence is TGTGCCAGCAGTCTAACAGGGCGGAGCCTTAATGAAAAACTGTTTTTT.

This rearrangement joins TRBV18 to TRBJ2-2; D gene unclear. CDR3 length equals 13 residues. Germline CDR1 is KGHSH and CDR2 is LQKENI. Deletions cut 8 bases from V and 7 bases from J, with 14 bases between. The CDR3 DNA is TGTGCCAGCCTACCCTCCGGAGTCGGGGAGCTGTTTTTT. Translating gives CASLPSGVGELFF.

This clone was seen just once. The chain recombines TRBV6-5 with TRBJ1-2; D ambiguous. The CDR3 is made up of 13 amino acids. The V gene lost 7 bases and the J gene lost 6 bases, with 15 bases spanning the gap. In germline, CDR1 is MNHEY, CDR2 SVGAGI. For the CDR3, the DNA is TGTGCCAGCACGGAGGGAAGGCAGAATGGCTACACCTTC. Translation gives CASTEGRQNGYTF.